This T cell receptor (beta chain) comes out of a study of regulatory T cells in long-lasting Graves disease. Noted time point: newly diagnosed GD, antithyroid drugs for less than 3 months. PBMC-derived RNA was used for the TCR library. The table lists this clonotype with many counts. Arm-PCR of CDR3 regions with iRepertoire HTBI primers generated TCR beta libraries. Each CDR3 protein gets one entry after TCRdb re-called the multiplex PCR reads with MiXCR. The table records under 500,000 distinct CDR3 sequences, over 15% of them present only once. Germline V gene lookup returns CDR1 DFQATT and CDR2 SNEGSKA (reference sequence). V was pared by 5 bases and J by 4 bases, with 11 bases of the junction left unmatched. The CDR3 is 14 residues long. These data were also filed under a second study, of T cells in Graves' hyperthyroidism and ophthalmopathy.

This clonotype originated in a woman aged 25 to 45 with Graves disease. The starting material was peripheral blood mononuclear cells (PBMCs), obtained at new diagnosis, from a patient treated with antithyroid drugs. This chain uses TRBV20-1 with TRBJ2-7; 7 positions agree with TRBD1. The CDR3 spells CSAGPTGFLYEQYF. CDR3 nucleotides: TGCAGTGCTGGCCCGACAGGGTTTTTGTACGAGCAGTACTTC.